This TCR beta chain was sequenced during a study of HIV-infected patients and healthy controls. This clonotype is deemed medium-sized. The CDR3 extends over 16 amino acids. The V and J ends lost 2 bases and 7 bases respectively, with 20 bases between them. Germline V gene sequence: CDR1 SEHNR, CDR2 FQNEAQ (reference sequence). Alpha and beta constant-region primers primed reverse transcription of about 500 ng RNA. Each of the alpha and beta chains got its own library through chain-specific third strand synthesis with indices. In TCRdb, the 5' RACE reads were re-called with MiXCR into one record per CDR3 protein. The sample includes thousands of distinct CDR3 sequences, about 5% of them seen just once. All unsorted peripheral T cells were captured because whole blood was used without fractionation. The RNA source was a roughly 2.5 ml peripheral blood draw.

Sequences were obtained from blood. The chain is built from TRBV7-9 and TRBJ2-5, with a weak D call TRBD2 (7 bases). The source of this sequence is an adult in good health. The CDR3 sequence is CASSLKGGASYGTQYF. DNA for the CDR3: TGTGCCAGCAGCTTAAAAGGGGGGGCTTCGTATGGGACCCAGTACTTC.